This is a list of T cell receptor beta chains from one sample in a study of shared clonotypes between healthy human individuals. The protocol was immunoSEQ multiplex PCR, while the TCRdb copy is restricted to in-frame clones and leaves out a portion. The table includes roughly 1,500,000 clones, roughly 98.5% detected once. Sequencing input: naive CD4+ T cells sorted from blood. Every receptor here comes from a man aged 25-45 years in good health. Each CDR3 is given without its conserved first and last residue. A D gene is named only where the DNA matches it firmly. Clone sizes are given selectively: once, few, many, or a class where the clone is expanded.

>TRBJ2-7|NA|TRBV29-1|NA
SPGGSYEQY
>TRBJ2-1|NA|TRBV11-2|NA
ASSVVFAVNEQF
>TRBJ2-2|TRBD2|TRBV5-1|NA
ATGLAVNTGELF
>TRBJ1-5|NA|TRBV5-1|NA
ASSLDGDQPQH
>TRBJ2-1|NA|TRBV4-1|NA
ASSQASDYNEQF
>TRBJ1-1|NA|TRBV7-9|NA
ASSLPTSGTNTEAF
>TRBJ1-1|NA|TRBV28|NA
ASSSGGLTNTEAF
>TRBJ2-7|NA|TRBV9|once
ASSVVGFGEQY
>TRBJ2-3|TRBD1|TRBV29-1|NA
SVFPSGGQTDTQY
>TRBJ2-2|NA|TRBV7-6|NA
ASSLWDGTTGELF
>TRBJ2-7|TRBD2|TRBV2|once
ASMILAASYEQY
>TRBJ2-1|NA|TRBV4-3|NA
ASSQDRVGNEQF
>TRBJ2-1|TRBD1|TRBV5-1|NA
ASSAGTGLRNEQF
>TRBJ1-3|NA|TRBV5-1|NA
ASSLAPYRDNSGNTIY
>TRBJ2-7|NA|TRBV21-1|NA
ASPNEQY
>TRBJ2-1|TRBD2|TRBV2|NA
ASSVVGGLAFGEQF
>TRBJ1-5|NA|TRBV7-2|NA
ASSPRSNQPQH
>TRBJ2-1|NA|TRBV7-6|NA
ASSLVLAASTGNEQF
>TRBJ2-1|TRBD2|TRBV5-4|NA
ASSSVAGHEQF
>TRBJ2-1|NA|TRBV7-9|NA
ASSFTRNNEQF
>TRBJ1-5|NA|TRBV10-1|NA
ASSESFQPQH
>TRBJ1-3|NA|TRBV10-3|NA
AISVGNTIY
>TRBJ2-7|NA|TRBV28|NA
ASSDNIYEQY
>TRBJ2-7|TRBD1|TRBV18|NA
ASSPAGGLYEQY
>TRBJ2-6|NA|TRBV5-8|NA
ASSLGTRSGANVLT
>TRBJ2-2|NA|TRBV5-1|NA
ASSSQNTGELF
>TRBJ1-2|NA|TRBV6-1|NA
ASSVDGAQTIGYT
>TRBJ2-7|TRBD2|TRBV7-8|NA
ASSLRGGRASYEQY
>TRBJ2-7|TRBD1|TRBV7-9|NA
ASSARDRYEQY
>TRBJ2-1|TRBD2|TRBV5-1|NA
ASSLEGLAGGEQF
>TRBJ2-1|NA|TRBV6-5|NA
ASSVPGLVNEQF
>TRBJ2-3|NA|TRBV7-2|NA
ASSSLMGTQY
>TRBJ2-7|TRBD1|TRBV5-1|few
ASSLGDRDYEQY
>TRBJ2-7|TRBD2|TRBV14|NA
ASSHGNAASGSYEQY
>TRBJ2-7|TRBD2|TRBV28|NA
ASTQGGAYEQY
>TRBJ2-7|TRBD2|TRBV5-1|NA
ASSSLSGSLYEQY
>TRBJ2-7|NA|TRBV5-4|NA
ASSPRLPRTTYEQY
>TRBJ2-6|NA|TRBV10-3|NA
AISQTACIQSRANVLT
>TRBJ1-4|NA|TRBV5-6|NA
ASSGVATNEKLF
>TRBJ2-1|TRBD2|TRBV27|NA
ASSIAGIRLNEQF
>TRBJ2-1|TRBD2|TRBV4-3|NA
ASSPSGTHYNEQF
>TRBJ2-7|NA|TRBV28|NA
ASSLVRAYEQY
>TRBJ2-1|NA|TRBV30|NA
AWSVGHYNEQF
>TRBJ2-1|NA|TRBV9|NA
ASSVGGTYNEQF
>TRBJ2-3|TRBD2|TRBV7-2|NA
ASSPARTSGGEDTQY
>TRBJ2-4|NA|TRBV28|NA
ASSTLGDLKNIQY
>TRBJ2-1|TRBD2|TRBV18|NA
ASSLRGTTNGAPEQF
>TRBJ2-7|TRBD2|TRBV5-6|NA
ASSPGLAGIHEQY